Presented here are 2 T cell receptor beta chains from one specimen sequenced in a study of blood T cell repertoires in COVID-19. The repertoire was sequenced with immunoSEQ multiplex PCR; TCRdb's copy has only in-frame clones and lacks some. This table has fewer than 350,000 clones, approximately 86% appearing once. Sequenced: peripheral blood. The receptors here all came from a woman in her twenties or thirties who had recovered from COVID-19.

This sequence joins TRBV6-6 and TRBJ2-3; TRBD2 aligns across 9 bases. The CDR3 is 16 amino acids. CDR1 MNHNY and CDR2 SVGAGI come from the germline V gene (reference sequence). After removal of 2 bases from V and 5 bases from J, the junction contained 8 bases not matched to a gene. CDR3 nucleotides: TGTGCCAGCAGTTACCTGGCGGGAGGGCCCGGAGATACGCAGTATTTT. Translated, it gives CASSYLAGGPGDTQYF.

The CDR3 loop reads CASSQDLTSGSKGKNIQYF. CDR3 nucleotides: TGCGCCAGCAGCCAAGATTTAACTAGCGGGAGCAAAGGCAAAAACATTCAGTACTTC. The chain uses TRBV4-3 and TRBJ2-4, with TRBD2 identical over 11 bases. The CDR3 runs to 19 residues. Trimming took 0 bases from V and 3 from J; bases not matched to a gene: 10. Germline V gene sequence: CDR1 LGHNA, CDR2 YSLEER.